Only one count was recorded for the clone carrying this T cell receptor (beta chain). Its antigen remains unidentified. Uncultured naive and memory CD4+ T cells supplied DNA for deep TCR-beta sequencing. Sequenced by immunoSEQ multiplex PCR; TCRdb stores in-frame clones only, minus some. The sample contains tens of thousands of clones, 75% to 90% of which appear only once. Before the COVID-19 pandemic, during about 2010-2018, CD4+ T cells were taken from unexposed donors. The sample originates from a study of CD4 T cells in relation to SARS-CoV-2 and coronaviruses. CDR1 and CDR2 from the germline V gene are KGHSH and LQKENI. The V and J ends lost 4 bases and 0 bases, in that order; junction bases with no gene match: 7. The CDR3 runs to 17 residues. Findings and limits, study-wide: According to naive versus memory sequencing, detected responses are memory recall, not newly primed. The cross-reactivity analysis covered only spike protein, not other viral proteins.

The receptor comes from a human donor in good health. The sample consisted of memory CD4+ T cells from PBMCs. The chain joins TRBV18 to TRBJ1-2; the match to TRBD1 covers 11 bases. CDR3 nucleotides: TGTGCCAGCTCACGTCCCGGGACAGGGGGTGCTAACTATGGCTACACCTTC. Its protein product is CASSRPGTGGANYGYTF.